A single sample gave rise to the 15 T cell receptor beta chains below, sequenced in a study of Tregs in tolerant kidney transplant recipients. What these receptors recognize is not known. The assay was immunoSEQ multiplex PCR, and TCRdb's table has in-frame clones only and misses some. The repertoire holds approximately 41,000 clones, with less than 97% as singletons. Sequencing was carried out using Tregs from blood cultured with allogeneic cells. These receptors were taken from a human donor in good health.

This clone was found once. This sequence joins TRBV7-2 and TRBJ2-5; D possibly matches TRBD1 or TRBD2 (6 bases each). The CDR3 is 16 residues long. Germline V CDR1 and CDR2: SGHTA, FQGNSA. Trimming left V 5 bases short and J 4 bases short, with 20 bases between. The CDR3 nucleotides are TGTGCCAGCAGCGTTATGGGGGCCGGGGGTCTAGAGACCCAGTACTTC. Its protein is CASSVMGAGGLETQYF. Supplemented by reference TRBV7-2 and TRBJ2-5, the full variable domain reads GAGVSQSPSNKVTEKGKDVELRCDPISGHTALYWYRQSLGQGLEFLIYFQGNSAPDKSGLPSDRFSAERTGGSVSTLTIQRTQQEDSAVYLCASSVMGAGGLETQYFGPGTRLLVL.

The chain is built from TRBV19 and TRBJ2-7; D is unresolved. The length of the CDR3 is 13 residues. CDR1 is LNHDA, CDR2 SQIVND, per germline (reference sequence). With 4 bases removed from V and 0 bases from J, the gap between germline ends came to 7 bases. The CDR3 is CASSRGLSYEQYF. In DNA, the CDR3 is TGTGCCAGTAGTAGGGGTCTCTCCTACGAGCAGTACTTC.

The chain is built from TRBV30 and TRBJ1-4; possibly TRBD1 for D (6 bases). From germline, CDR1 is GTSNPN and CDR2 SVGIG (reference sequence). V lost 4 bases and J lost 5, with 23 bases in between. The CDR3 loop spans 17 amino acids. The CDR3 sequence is CAWNNKPRGGRNEKLFF. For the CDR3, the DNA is TGTGCCTGGAATAATAAGCCCCGGGGGGGCCGAAATGAAAAACTGTTTTTT.

CDR3 sequence (DNA): TGCAGCGCGGGACAGGTCGGAATTGGAAACACCATATATTTT. Translating gives CSAGQVGIGNTIYF. The chain has TRBV29-1 and TRBJ1-3, with 8 bases matching TRBD1. The CDR3 runs to 14 residues. Germline V gene data show CDR1 as SQVTM and CDR2 as ANQGSEA. Trimming cost V 7 bases and J 3 bases; bases outside gene matches: 8.

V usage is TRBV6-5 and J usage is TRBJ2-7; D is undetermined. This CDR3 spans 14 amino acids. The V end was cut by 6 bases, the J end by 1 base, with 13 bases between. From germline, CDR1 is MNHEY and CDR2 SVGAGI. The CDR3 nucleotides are TGTGCCAGCAGGGGCCTCGGGCGGTCCTACGAGCAGTACTTC. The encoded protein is CASRGLGRSYEQYF.

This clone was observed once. The CDR3 here is CASSLDRTGLANTGELFF. As DNA, the CDR3 is TGTGCCAGCAGCTTAGATAGGACCGGGCTTGCGAACACCGGGGAGCTGTTTTTT. The chain employs TRBV11-3 and TRBJ2-2; D is unresolved. This CDR3 spans 18 amino acids. V lost 0 bases and J 0 bases, leaving 14 bases between the germline ends. Germline CDR1 and CDR2: SGHNT and YENEEA.

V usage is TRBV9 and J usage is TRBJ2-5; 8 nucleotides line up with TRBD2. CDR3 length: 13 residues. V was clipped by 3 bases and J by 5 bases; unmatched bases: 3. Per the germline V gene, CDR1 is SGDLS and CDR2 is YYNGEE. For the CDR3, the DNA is TGTGCCAGCAGCGGGACTAGCCGGGAGACCCAGTACTTC. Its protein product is CASSGTSRETQYF.

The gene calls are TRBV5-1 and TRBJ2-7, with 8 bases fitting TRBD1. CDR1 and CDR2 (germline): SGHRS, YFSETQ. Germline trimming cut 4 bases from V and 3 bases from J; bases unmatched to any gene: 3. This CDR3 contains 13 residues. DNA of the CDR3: TGCGCCAGCAGCGCCAGGGGGCACTACGAGCAGTACTTC. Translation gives CASSARGHYEQYF.

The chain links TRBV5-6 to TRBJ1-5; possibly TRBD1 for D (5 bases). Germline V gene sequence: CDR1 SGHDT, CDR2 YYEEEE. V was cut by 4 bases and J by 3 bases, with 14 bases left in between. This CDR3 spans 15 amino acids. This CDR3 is CASSSYDRLNQPQHF. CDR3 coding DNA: TGTGCCAGCAGCAGTTACGACAGACTCAATCAGCCCCAGCATTTT.

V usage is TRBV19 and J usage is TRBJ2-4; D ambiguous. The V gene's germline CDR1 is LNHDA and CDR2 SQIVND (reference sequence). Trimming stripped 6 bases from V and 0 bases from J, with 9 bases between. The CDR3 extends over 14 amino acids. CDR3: CASSQDLAKNIQYF. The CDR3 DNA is TGTGCCAGTAGCCAGGATCTAGCCAAAAACATTCAGTACTTC.

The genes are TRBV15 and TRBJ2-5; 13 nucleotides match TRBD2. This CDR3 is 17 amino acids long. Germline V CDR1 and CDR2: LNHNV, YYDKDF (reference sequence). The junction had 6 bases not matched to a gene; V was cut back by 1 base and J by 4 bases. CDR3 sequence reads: CATSRGLAGGGVETQYF. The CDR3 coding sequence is TGTGCCACCAGCAGAGGACTAGCGGGGGGAGGGGTAGAGACCCAGTACTTC.

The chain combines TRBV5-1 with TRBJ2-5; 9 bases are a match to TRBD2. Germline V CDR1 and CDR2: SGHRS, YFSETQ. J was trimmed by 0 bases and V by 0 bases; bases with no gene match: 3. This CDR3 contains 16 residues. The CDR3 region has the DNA TGCGCCAGCAGCTTGGGCGGACTAGCGTACCAAGAGACCCAGTACTTC. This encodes CASSLGGLAYQETQYF.

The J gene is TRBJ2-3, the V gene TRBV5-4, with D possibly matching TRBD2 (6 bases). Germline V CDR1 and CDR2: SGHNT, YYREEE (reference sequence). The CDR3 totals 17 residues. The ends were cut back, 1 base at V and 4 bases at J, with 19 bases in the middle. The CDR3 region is CASSLPPSVVSSDTQYF. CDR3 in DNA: TGTGCCAGCAGCTTGCCGCCTAGCGTCGTATCTTCAGATACGCAGTATTTT.

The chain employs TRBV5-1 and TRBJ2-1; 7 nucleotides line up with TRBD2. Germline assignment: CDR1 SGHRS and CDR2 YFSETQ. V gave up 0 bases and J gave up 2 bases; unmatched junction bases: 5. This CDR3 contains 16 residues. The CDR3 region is CASSLAAGLTYNEQFF. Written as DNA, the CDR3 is TGCGCCAGCAGCTTGGCGGCGGGACTAACCTACAATGAGCAGTTCTTC.

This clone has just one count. The CDR3 nucleotides read TGTGCCAGCAGCTTAAATCCGGGTGCGCGTAATGAGCAGTTCTTC. Translation gives CASSLNPGARNEQFF. The chain combines TRBV11-3 with TRBJ2-1; D gene ambiguous. The V end lost 2 bases, the J end lost 7 bases, and 15 bases lay between the germline ends. This CDR3 contains 15 residues. Germline CDR1 SGHNT, CDR2 YENEEA.